A single TCR beta chain is shown here with its context. Germline CDR1 reads SEHNR; CDR2 reads FQNEAQ (reference sequence). The CDR3 consists of 12 residues. V lost 3 bases to trimming and J lost 8 bases, with 10 bases between them. The sample is drawn from a study of radiotherapy plus CTLA-4 blockade in lung cancer. Measured with immunoSEQ multiplex PCR; TCRdb has only the in-frame clones, and not every one. This table holds 1,500 to 2,000 clones, about nine tenths found once. The clonotype originates from a human donor with non-small cell lung cancer who had a complete response to radiotherapy plus ipilimumab. This sample comprised tumor tissue, obtained from a patient treated with radiotherapy plus ipilimumab. J is TRBJ1-1 and V is TRBV7-9, with a weak D call TRBD1 (6 bases). CDR3 DNA sequence: TGTGCCAGCAGCTTCACCGGGACAGAAGCTTTCTTT. Translation: CASSFTGTEAFF.